This record looks at one T cell receptor beta chain sequence and its context. Its recognized antigen is unknown. Per-nucleotide qualities are absent, and no much larger clonotype sits a single base away. The library was obtained by 5' RACE. Instrument used: Illumina HiSeq 2500. The second PCR ran for roughly 7 to 12 cycles and used a J-beta primer mix along with a sample-barcoded 5' primer. Each TCR beta cDNA molecule received a unique molecular identifier from a template-switch 5' adaptor carrying 12 random nucleotides. Each sample yielded at least 3 million CDR3-containing paired-end reads. All of the RNA was converted into first-strand cDNA using the Mint cDNA synthesis kit, with a TRBC-specific oligonucleotide serving as the primer. All cDNA was treated with uracil-DNA glycosylase and then went through a first 18-cycle PCR with the universal primers M1SS and BC2_uni_R. Under the source paper's analysis protocol: Normalization of each sample was performed by random selection of 1 million high-quality reads, each carrying a distinct molecular identifier. Reads with shared molecular identifiers were discarded instead of being binned into consensus sequences. CDR3 identification, clonotype clustering and error correction used MiTCR with a Q25 quality threshold and the strictest error-elimination algorithm. A nonparametric unseen species model using Euler transformation provided a lower-bound estimate of total TCR beta diversity. The public sequencing data were trimmed at Q25 with fastp and processed into clonotypes with MiXCR by TCRdb, which kept only in-frame beta chains. Rows are unified per CDR3 protein, each entry keeping the most common DNA and genes. TCRdb's processing, not the authors', yielded these V and J calls. In all, the sample holds some 850,000 distinct CDR3 sequences, and more than 25% of those were seen once. Of the sample, about 3% is held by the ten largest clones.

These data come from a study of blood T cells in healthy people across ages (dated by TCRdb to between 2015 and 2017). Notes on the research overall: In model experiments, template switching captured about one uniquely barcoded TCR beta cDNA molecule for every two T cells. Age-related changes in TCR beta repertoire diversity were measured in the study by deep sequencing normalized with unique cDNA molecular identifiers. The donors were split into four age groups: young (average around 16 years), middle-aged (about 40), aged (roughly 68) and long-lived (approximately 80). The study analyzed two additional independent replicas of 1 million unique cDNA reads from the same blood draw for two donors, one aged 18 to 29 and one aged 80 or older. What the work shows at the level of the full study, not this receptor alone: As age increased, observed TCR beta diversity per million T cells dropped in a roughly linear way, and a significant reduction was already evident by age roughly 36. The CMV infection status of donors was not known, potentially confounding age-related changes in expanded clonotypes. The percentage of naive T cells measured by flow cytometry correlated strongly with observed TCR beta diversity. Compared with the aged group, the long-lived group had more naive CD4+ T cells, fewer expanded clones and increased TCR diversity, a pattern suggesting age selection. Conclusive comparison of naive and antigen-experienced compartments was prevented by the profiling of bulk unsorted PBMCs. Total diversity estimates from one million sequenced T cells were considered lower bounds and underestimates.

Between the V and J ends, shortened by 5 bases and 3 bases respectively, the junction contains 23 bases. The germline V gene supplies CDR1 SGDLS and CDR2 YYNGEE. The CDR3 has 17 amino acids, counting the end cysteine and phenylalanine. The sequence is cut down to CDR3 DNA, 51 bases in frame from base 1. Donors were about 36 systemically healthy Caucasian individuals from Russia aged roughly 6 to 95 years. Approximately 10 milliliters of peripheral blood were collected from each donor into EDTA-treated Vacutainer tubes. Ficoll-Paque density-gradient centrifugation was used to isolate PBMCs, with at least 7 million per sample. Trizol reagent was used to extract total RNA from the PBMCs, yielding at least 6 micrograms per sample. The percentages of naive CD45RAhigh/CD27high T cells were determined by flow cytometry on a PBMC aliquot from every donor. This same sample was also taken into another study, of T cells of mothers and their children. As described in the second report: Nine systemically healthy Caucasian individuals served as donors, namely three mothers together with their six children. cDNA synthesis consumed the entire amount of extracted RNA, loaded at approximately 1.6 ug RNA in each 15 ul reaction. In the second PCR, sample barcodes and 2-4 random nucleotides were introduced via the M1S primer. Over 9.5 million TCR beta CDR3 reads were obtained for each mother, and some 3.1 million reads were obtained for each child. Thymic selection shapes the output of TCR recombination in a similar way in related and unrelated pairs, and inherited differences have a minor effect. Normalized repertoire overlap was always slightly but never significantly higher in related than unrelated mother-child pairs. No persistent microchimeric T cell clones were detected, at a sensitivity of roughly 99 clones per million clonotypes. To look for features that set related mother-child pairs apart from unrelated individuals, the researchers ran deep NGS to compare the TCR beta repertoires of mothers and children. Mothers averaged around 43 +/- 4 years of age and children averaged approximately 11 +/- 4 years. After adapter ligation with NEBNext reagents, the libraries were sequenced on Illumina HiSeq 2000 with 100+100 nt paired-end reads. To prevent cross-contamination, the mother and child libraries were prepared a month apart and were sequenced in separate runs. Between 500,000 and 2,000,000 distinct TCR beta clonotypes were identified per donor. Naive TCR beta clonotypes were estimated from low-frequency clonotypes matched to each donor's FACS-determined naive share, without sorting.

Sequencing was carried out using blood. The sequence derives from a boy younger than 18 in good health. This chain is built from TRBV9 and TRBJ1-2; the D gene assignment is ambiguous. At the DNA level, the sequence is TGTGCCAGCAGTGGACTTGCGGTCGGCCAGGTGGACTATGGCTACACCTTC. Translated, it reads CASSGLAVGQVDYGYTF.